The present TCR beta chain was sequenced within a study of blood T cell repertoires in COVID-19. Overall study context: Samples taken during acute and convalescent COVID-19 were collected in the United States, Italy and Spain. T cells, B-cell-depleted T cells, or PBMCs provided the cDNA or gDNA that served as material.

Germline V gene lookup returns CDR1 SGHTA and CDR2 FQGNSA. This CDR3 has 14 residues. Trimming cost V 0 bases and J 9 bases; bases outside gene matches: 2. Original processing notes: Amplification with reference gene primers provided the estimates of nucleated cell counts. Produced via immunoSEQ multiplex PCR; TCRdb's table is partial and in-frame only. Clonal size and the V and J genes are those of that table, whereas D and trimming came from the DNA. The sample has about 150,000 clones, around 87% seen once; the top ten hold around 3.3%. The chain carries TRBV7-2 and TRBJ2-2, with 9 bases identical to TRBD2. The sequence was obtained from a woman aged 55-70 years with active COVID-19. Sequenced input: peripheral blood. The DNA for the CDR3 is TGTGCCAGCAGCTTAGCACTAGCGGGTAGGGAGCTGTTTTTT. Its protein product is CASSLALAGRELFF. Using reference TRBV7-2 and TRBJ2-2 for the parts outside the CDR3, the full variable domain is GAGVSQSPSNKVTEKGKDVELRCDPISGHTALYWYRQSLGQGLEFLIYFQGNSAPDKSGLPSDRFSAERTGGSVSTLTIQRTQQEDSAVYLCASSLALAGRELFFGEGSRLTVL.